The T cell receptor beta chain described here comes from a study of blood T cell repertoires in COVID-19. Overall study context: Specimens from acute and convalescent COVID-19 originated in the United States, Italy and Spain. The analysed material was cDNA or gDNA that came from T cells, B-cell-depleted T cells, or PBMCs.

In the source study's methods: The assay estimated nucleated cells by amplifying reference gene primers. Data came from immunoSEQ multiplex PCR; TCRdb stores just in-frame clones and leaves some out. The V and J calls and clone size are taken from that table; D and trimming were inferred from the DNA. The sample has under 95,000 clones; roughly 86% are singletons. This clone was seen a handful of times. The sample consisted of peripheral blood. The TCR originated in a human donor with acute or convalescent COVID-19. The donor label of this sample is uncertain.

DNA for the CDR3: TGTGCCAGCAGTGACCCTTTAGACAGGGCCTCCTACGAGCAGTACTTC. Protein product: CASSDPLDRASYEQYF. The chain uses TRBV2 and TRBJ2-7, with 7 bases matching TRBD1. CDR1 is SNHLY, CDR2 FYNNEI, per germline. Trimming at V came to 3 bases and at J to 0 bases, leaving 8 bases not matched to a gene. The CDR3 spans 16 residues.